A selection of T cell receptor beta chains follows, all from one sample in a study of response to subunit inactivated influenza vaccine. One entry per CDR3 protein results from TCRdb running MiXCR on the RT-PCR reads. The sample holds approximately 520,000 distinct CDR3 sequences, roughly 27% seen once. Sequences were derived from CD4+ T cells sorted from PBMCs, sampled about 5 days after vaccination. These receptors came from a man in his fifties or sixties who received an inactivated influenza vaccine. Both conserved end residues are part of each CDR3. A D gene is named only where the DNA matches it firmly. Clone size is shown for a subset of rows, as once, few, many or a class of expanded clone.

j_gene	d_gene	abundance	v_gene	CDR3aa	CDR3nt
TRBJ1-5	.	few	TRBV14	CASSQSSNQPQHF	TGTGCCAGCAGCCAATCTAGCAATCAGCCCCAGCATTTT
TRBJ2-1	TRBD2	.	TRBV7-6	CASSQRDSSYNEQFF	TGTGCCAGCAGCCAGCGGGATAGCTCCTACAATGAGCAGTTCTTC
TRBJ2-1	.	.	TRBV20-1	CSIDVRGARNEQFF	TGCAGTATAGACGTCAGGGGGGCCCGTAATGAGCAGTTCTTC
TRBJ2-7	TRBD2	.	TRBV20-1	CSARDPSGSSYEQYF	TGCAGTGCTAGAGATCCTAGCGGGAGCTCCTACGAGCAGTACTTC
TRBJ2-7	TRBD1	.	TRBV20-1	CSASRTGVSYEQYF	TGCAGTGCTAGTCGGACAGGGGTCTCCTACGAGCAGTACTTC
TRBJ2-5	.	few	TRBV24-1	CATSEPGHAGETQYF	TGTGCCACCAGTGAGCCAGGACACGCTGGGGAGACCCAGTACTTC
TRBJ2-1	.	.	TRBV4-3	CASSQEKGSYNEQFF	TGCGCCAGCAGCCAAGAAAAGGGCAGTTACAATGAGCAGTTCTTC
TRBJ2-7	.	.	TRBV18	CASSAGQRGYEQYF	TGTGCCAGCTCGGCCGGACAGCGGGGCTACGAGCAGTACTTC
TRBJ1-1	.	.	TRBV20-1	CSARGLGGTEAFF	TGCAGTGCTAGAGGGCTTGGAGGGACTGAAGCTTTCTTT
TRBJ1-1	TRBD1	few	TRBV10-3	CAISRTGGVAEAFF	TGTGCCATCAGTAGGACAGGGGGCGTCGCTGAAGCTTTCTTT
TRBJ2-1	.	.	TRBV15	CATSRPAGSREQFF	TGTGCCACCAGCAGGCCCGCAGGGTCGCGAGAGCAGTTCTTC
TRBJ1-1	TRBD1	few	TRBV27	CASSPGTGISTEAFF	TGTGCCAGCAGTCCCGGGACAGGGATCAGCACTGAAGCTTTCTTT
TRBJ2-7	TRBD1	few	TRBV7-9	CASSPSVGRGNSYEQYF	TGTGCCAGCAGCCCAAGCGTCGGCAGGGGGAACTCCTACGAGCAGTACTTC
TRBJ2-7	TRBD2	few	TRBV6-5	CASSYGRAPYEQYF	TGTGCCAGCAGTTACGGGAGGGCCCCCTACGAGCAGTACTTC
TRBJ2-1	TRBD2	.	TRBV29-1	CSVDLGGLAGYNEQFF	TGCAGCGTCGACCTGGGGGGTCTAGCGGGATACAATGAGCAGTTCTTC
TRBJ2-7	.	.	TRBV6-1	CASTGDSSILIYEQYF	TGTGCCAGCACTGGCGACAGCTCCATTTTGATCTACGAGCAGTACTTC
TRBJ2-7	TRBD1	.	TRBV4-2	CASSQDRTGGYEQYF	TGTGCCAGCAGCCAAGATCGGACAGGGGGCTACGAGCAGTACTTC
TRBJ2-5	TRBD1	few	TRBV29-1	CSAAPGGGETQYF	TGCAGCGCCGCGCCAGGGGGCGGAGAGACCCAGTACTTC
TRBJ2-7	.	.	TRBV20-1	CSTAGGVYEQYF	TGCAGTACCGCCGGCGGGGTCTACGAGCAGTACTTC